Presented here are 17 T cell receptor beta chains from one specimen sequenced in a study of early T cells in non-severe SARS-CoV-2 infection (dated by TCRdb to the early 2020s). Library method: 5' RACE. Sequencing was carried out with a NextSeq 500. In-frame beta chains were kept once TCRdb had trimmed the public reads at Q25 with fastp and called clones with MiXCR. For every CDR3 protein sequence, its rows merge into one entry that carries the most common genes and DNA. In all, the sample holds tens of thousands of distinct CDR3 sequences, and less than 7% of those were seen once. About an eighth of the sample belongs to the ten largest clones. Input material: whole blood. These receptors were taken from an adult who was a healthcare worker with PCR-confirmed SARS-CoV-2 infection or an uninfected control (not recorded which).

There are many counts of this clonotype. This rearrangement joins TRBV10-1 to TRBJ1-6, with D perhaps TRBD1 (6 bases). Germline V gene sequence: CDR1 WNHNN, CDR2 SYGVQD (reference sequence). This CDR3 is built from 15 residues. Trimming pared 6 bases from V and 5 bases from J, leaving 14 bases between. The CDR3 nucleotides are TGCGCCAGCAGCCACGGGACAACGGATAATTCACCCCTCCACTTT. Amino acids: CASSHGTTDNSPLHF.

This clonotype was observed a few times. The J gene is TRBJ2-1, the V gene TRBV6-5, with TRBD2 identical over 10 bases. Germline assignment: CDR1 MNHEY and CDR2 SVGAGI. This CDR3 spans 15 amino acids. Losses at the gene ends were 5 bases for V and 5 bases for J; bases not matched to a gene: 6. CDR3 nucleotide sequence: TGTGCCAGCAGTCCCCCGGGACTAGCGAACAATGAGCAGTTCTTC. The encoded protein is CASSPPGLANNEQFF.

Many counts were recorded for this clonotype. As DNA, the CDR3 is TGTGCCTGGAGGGATAGCGGGGACTCAGATACGCAGTATTTT. Its protein product is CAWRDSGDSDTQYF. The chain combines TRBV30 with TRBJ2-3, with 8 bases that match TRBD2. Germline CDR1 is GTSNPN and CDR2 is SVGIG (reference sequence). The CDR3 sequence is 14 residues long. V lost 3 bases to trimming and J lost 4 bases; unmatched junction nucleotides: 6.

This clonotype was counted only a few times. V usage is TRBV5-1 and J usage is TRBJ2-7; 8 bases are a match to TRBD1. Germline loops: CDR1 SGHRS, CDR2 YFSETQ. The CDR3 has 14 residues. Trimming cost V 0 bases and J 6 bases; bases outside gene matches: 5. CDR3 nucleotides: TGCGCCAGCAGCTTGGGAGGACAGGGATCCGAGCAGTACTTC. Translation: CASSLGGQGSEQYF.

This clonotype was detected ten times or more. J is TRBJ1-5 and V is TRBV7-2; TRBD1 might be the D (5 bases). Germline V gene data show CDR1 as SGHTA and CDR2 as FQGNSA. V was pared by 1 base and J by 3 bases, with 10 bases between. This CDR3 has 15 residues. CDR3 nucleotide sequence: TGTGCCAGCAGCTTAGAGTCAGGGCACAATCAGCCCCAGCATTTT. Amino acid sequence: CASSLESGHNQPQHF.

This clonotype was counted a few times. This chain links TRBV29-1 with TRBJ2-5, with D tentatively TRBD1 (5 bases). The germline gives CDR1 SQVTM, CDR2 ANQGSEA. The CDR3 loop spans 13 amino acids. The V and J ends lost 2 bases and 1 base respectively, with 8 bases between them. CDR3 nucleotides: TGCAGCGTTGAAAGGACAAGCCAAGAGACCCAGTACTTC. This encodes CSVERTSQETQYF.

Many counts were recorded for this clonotype. The J gene is TRBJ2-1, the V gene TRBV5-1; D gene uncertain. Trimming pared 1 base from V and 4 bases from J, leaving 0 bases between. The CDR3 covers 11 residues. CDR1 is SGHRS and CDR2 is YFSETQ in the germline V gene. CDR3 DNA: TGCGCCAGCAGCTTGTACAATGAGCAGTTCTTC. It translates to CASSLYNEQFF.

To note about this clonotype: A junction boundary mismatches the germline segment, possibly from a read error. The chain joins TRBV7-2 to TRBJ2-1, with TRBD2 as a possible D gene (6 bases). This CDR3 contains 11 residues. Germline V gives CDR1 SGHTA, CDR2 FQGNSA. The CDR3, as DNA: TGTGCCAGCAGCTCGCAGCGGGCGGGAAGATTC. Translation: CASSSQRAGRF. Looking up the rest from reference TRBV7-2 and TRBJ2-1 gives the full variable domain: GAGVSQSPSNKVTEKGKDVELRCDPISGHTALYWYRQSLGQGLEFLIYFQGNSAPDKSGLPSDRFSAERTGGSVSTLTIQRTQQEDSAVYLCASSSQRAGRFGPGTRLTVL.

This clonotype was observed a few times. J is TRBJ2-1 and V is TRBV9, with TRBD1 matching over 7 bases. Per the germline V gene, CDR1 is SGDLS and CDR2 is YYNGEE. The CDR3 has 13 amino acids. With V trimmed by 0 bases and J by 9 bases, 3 bases remained unmatched. CDR3 DNA: TGTGCCAGCAGCGTAGACAGGGGTAGTGAGCAGTTCTTC. Its translation: CASSVDRGSEQFF.

The V gene is TRBV20-1, the J gene TRBJ2-2; D possibly matches TRBD1 or TRBD2 (6 bases each). V was pared by 6 bases and J by 6 bases, with 11 bases between. CDR1 and CDR2 (germline): DFQATT, SNEGSKA (reference sequence). This CDR3 has 12 amino acids. The CDR3 coding sequence is TGCAGTGCCAAGGGGGGACCCGGGGAGCTGTTTTTT. Residues: CSAKGGPGELFF.

This clonotype came up many times. The chain employs TRBV5-1 and TRBJ1-1; possible D gene TRBD1, 5 bases. CDR1 and CDR2 from the germline V gene are SGHRS and YFSETQ. Trimming took 1 base from V and 1 from J, leaving 8 bases between them. The CDR3 length is 14 residues. CDR3 amino acids: CASSLRQQNTEAFF. The CDR3 bases are TGCGCCAGCAGCTTGCGACAGCAGAACACTGAAGCTTTCTTT.

This clonotype was observed at least ten times. The CDR3 DNA follows: TGTGCCACCCCGGGGGAGTATAATTCACCCCTCCACTTT. This gives the protein CATPGEYNSPLHF. This chain links TRBV28 with TRBJ1-6, with D possibly TRBD1 on 5 matching bases. The CDR3 spans 13 residues. The V gene's germline CDR1 is MDHEN and CDR2 SYDVKM. V lost 10 bases and J 4 bases, leaving 11 bases between the germline ends.

The rearrangement joins TRBV7-8 to TRBJ2-2, with 7 bases that match TRBD2. J lost 1 base, V lost 4 bases, and 9 bases had no gene match. Per the germline V gene, CDR1 is SGHVS and CDR2 is FQNEAQ. The CDR3 is 17 residues long. DNA of the CDR3: TGTGCCAGCAGCTCATGGTCCAGGGAGGGGAACACCGGGGAGCTGTTTTTT. This encodes CASSSWSREGNTGELFF.

The chain employs TRBV7-9 and TRBJ2-2, with 13 bases matching TRBD2. Germline V gives CDR1 SEHNR, CDR2 FQNEAQ (reference sequence). The V and J ends lost 4 bases and 1 base, in that order; junction bases with no gene match: 6. The CDR3 is 18 residues long. The CDR3 nucleotides are TGTGCCAGCAGCTCCCTGACTAGCGGGGGGAAGAACACCGGGGAGCTGTTTTTT. Amino acid sequence: CASSSLTSGGKNTGELFF.

The chain combines TRBV4-1 with TRBJ2-4; tentatively, D is TRBD1 or TRBD2 (7 bases each). V shed 3 bases and J shed 7 bases, with 22 bases lying between them. From germline, CDR1 is MGHRA and CDR2 YSYEKL. The CDR3 extends over 17 amino acids. The DNA for the CDR3 is TGCGCCAGCAGCCAGGGCCGACAGGGAGGGGGAAAGAACATTCAGTACTTC. It codes for CASSQGRQGGGKNIQYF.

This clonotype was seen ten or more times. The chain recombines TRBV5-1 with TRBJ2-7, with D unresolved. The germline CDR1 and CDR2 sequences are SGHRS and YFSETQ. The germline V and J ends were trimmed by 0 bases and 6 bases, with 7 bases remaining between them. CDR3 length equals 12 residues. CDR3: CASSLEVGEQYF. The CDR3 region has the DNA TGCGCCAGCAGCTTGGAGGTAGGCGAGCAGTACTTC.

This clonotype has at least ten counts. This sequence joins TRBV5-1 and TRBJ2-1, with D unclear. The CDR3 extends over 12 amino acids. Germline CDR1 and CDR2: SGHRS and YFSETQ. Trimming took off 2 bases at V and 6 bases at J, with 6 bases between the two ends. DNA for the CDR3: TGCGCCAGCAGCTTAGATTTCAATGAGCAGTTCTTC. Translating gives CASSLDFNEQFF.